This TCR beta chain comes out of a study of blood T cell repertoires in COVID-19. On the study more broadly: The origin of the acute and convalescent COVID-19 samples was the United States, Italy and Spain. The analysed material was cDNA or gDNA that came from T cells, B-cell-depleted T cells, or PBMCs.

CDR1 SGHDN and CDR2 FVKESK come from the germline V gene. V lost 1 base and J 8 bases, leaving 14 bases between the germline ends. This CDR3 contains 14 residues. In the authors' methods: Amplification with reference gene primers provided the estimates of nucleated cell counts. Assay used: immunoSEQ multiplex PCR; TCRdb lists only in-frame clones, some missing. The V and J calls and clone size come from that table; D and trimming were worked out from the DNA. The sample has about 43,000 clones; about 86% are singletons. Seattle's cohort entered during active infection and was followed longitudinally. The sequenced sample consisted of peripheral blood. This chain connects TRBV14 to TRBJ1-2; D may be TRBD1 (5 bases). The receptor's source is a man between 40 and 49 years old with COVID-19, enrolled during active disease. The DNA for the CDR3 is TGTGCCAGCAGCCAAGTTACCACAGGTTGGGGCTACACCTTC. Its protein is CASSQVTTGWGYTF.